Listed here are 17 T cell receptor beta chains from one sample, sequenced in a study of radiotherapy plus CTLA-4 blockade in lung cancer. Sequencing was performed with immunoSEQ multiplex PCR; in TCRdb, only in-frame clones are kept and a portion is missing. The repertoire consists of 75,000 or so clones, with around four fifths occurring once and the leading ten covering 7.1%. The sample was peripheral blood, taken from a patient treated with radiotherapy plus ipilimumab. The receptors stem from a human donor with non-small cell lung cancer who had a complete response to radiotherapy plus ipilimumab.

For the CDR3, the DNA is TGTGCCAGCTCATCCACCAGCACAGATACGCAGTATTTT. It is translated as CASSSTSTDTQYF. The V and J genes are TRBV18 and TRBJ2-3; no firm D call. Germline V gives CDR1 KGHSH, CDR2 LQKENI. The CDR3 covers 13 residues. Deletions cut 5 bases from V and 0 bases from J, with 6 bases between.

This clone was observed a handful of times. This sequence joins TRBV11-3 and TRBJ2-1; 13 positions agree with TRBD2. Germline CDR1 reads SGHNT; CDR2 reads YENEEA. V shed 3 bases, J shed 6 bases, and the junction held 5 bases outside the gene matches. This CDR3 contains 16 residues. CDR3 bases: TGTGCCAGCAGCTTTCTCACTAGCGGGGGGGCCAATGAGCAGTTCTTC. Residues: CASSFLTSGGANEQFF.

The rearrangement links TRBV20-1 to TRBJ1-3; D remains unclear. Germline CDR1 reads DFQATT; CDR2 reads SNEGSKA (reference sequence). V lost 3 bases and J lost 4, with 4 bases in between. CDR3 size: 11 residues. The CDR3, as DNA: TGCAGTGCTAGTTCAGGAAACACCATATATTTT. It encodes CSASSGNTIYF.

V usage is TRBV10-2 and J usage is TRBJ1-5; 8 bases line up with TRBD1. Germline trimming cut 8 bases from V and 5 bases from J; bases unmatched to any gene: 8. Germline V gene sequence: CDR1 WSHSY, CDR2 SAAADI. The CDR3 is 14 residues long. In DNA form, the CDR3 reads TGCGCCAGCCAAAAGACAGGGGCCTATCAGCCCCAGCATTTT. Its translation: CASQKTGAYQPQHF.

J is TRBJ2-2 and V is TRBV25-1, with a tentative D call TRBD2 (5 bases). CDR1 is MGHDK and CDR2 is SYGVNS in the germline V gene. CDR3 length equals 16 residues. V lost 3 bases and J lost 0, with 11 bases in between. In DNA form, the CDR3 reads TGTGCCAGCAGTGAGAAGCGGAGCGCGAACACCGGGGAGCTGTTTTTT. This sequence encodes CASSEKRSANTGELFF. Using reference TRBV25-1 and TRBJ2-2 for the parts outside the CDR3, the full variable domain is EADIYQTPRYLVIGTGKKITLECSQTMGHDKMYWYQQDPGMELHLIHYSYGVNSTEKGDLSSESTVSRIRTEHFPLTLESARPSHTSQYLCASSEKRSANTGELFFGEGSRLTVL.

CDR3 DNA sequence: TGCGCCAGCAGCTTGGGTAAGGACGGCACAGATACGCAGTATTTT. This codes for CASSLGKDGTDTQYF. This chain links TRBV5-1 with TRBJ2-3; the D is unclear. The CDR3 extends over 15 amino acids. Trimming took 0 bases from V and 1 from J, leaving 9 bases between them. Germline V lookup: CDR1 SGHRS, CDR2 YFSETQ.

In DNA, the CDR3 is TGTGCCAGCAGCTTAGAAGGGACTAGCAATCAGCCCCAGCATTTT. Translating gives CASSLEGTSNQPQHF. The rearrangement joins TRBV7-9 to TRBJ1-5; possible D gene TRBD1, 5 bases. Germline V gene data show CDR1 as SEHNR and CDR2 as FQNEAQ (reference sequence). V lost 1 base and J lost 0, with 7 bases in between. The CDR3 has 15 residues.

The chain has TRBV6-1 and TRBJ2-1, with 11 bases matching TRBD2. After removal of 4 bases from V and 3 bases from J, the junction contained 14 bases not matched to a gene. In germline, CDR1 is MNHNS, CDR2 SASEGT. The CDR3 has 19 residues. CDR3 in DNA: TGTGCCAGCAGTGCGCTATTTATTGGGACTAGCGGTGGCTACAATGAGCAGTTCTTC. Its protein product is CASSALFIGTSGGYNEQFF.

The CDR3 region is CASSEIGLSNYGYTF. The CDR3 region has the DNA TGTGCCAGCAGTGAGATCGGCCTCTCTAACTATGGCTACACCTTC. The genes are TRBV6-1 and TRBJ1-2; no clear D gene. The V gene's germline CDR1 is MNHNS and CDR2 SASEGT. V was clipped by 3 bases and J by 0 bases, with 11 bases between them. The CDR3 runs to 15 residues.

CDR3: CASSLSMGELGHYGYTF. CDR3 sequence (DNA): TGTGCCAGCAGTTTATCAATGGGGGAATTGGGTCACTATGGCTACACCTTC. The V call is TRBV27, the J call TRBJ1-2; D possibly corresponds to TRBD1 (5 bases). CDR3 length: 17 residues. V lost 0 bases and J lost 3, with 17 bases in between. Germline assignment: CDR1 MNHEY and CDR2 SMNVEV (reference sequence).

V gene TRBV15 combines with J gene TRBJ1-4, with D maybe TRBD1 (5 bases). CDR1 and CDR2 (germline): LNHNV, YYDKDF (reference sequence). This CDR3 region has 18 residues. Trimming shortened V by 0 bases and J by 5 bases, and 19 bases separated the two germline ends. The CDR3 protein is CATSRDLPDQGGNEKLFF. For the CDR3, the DNA is TGTGCCACCAGCAGAGACCTACCAGATCAGGGAGGGAATGAAAAACTGTTTTTT.

The genes are TRBV7-2 and TRBJ2-1; unclear D gene. The CDR3 is made up of 14 amino acids. V lost 5 bases, J lost 5 bases, and 13 bases lay in between. Germline-derived CDR1 and CDR2 are SGHTA and FQGNSA. The CDR3: CASSRDGWDNEQFF. The CDR3, as DNA: TGTGCCAGCAGCCGAGATGGTTGGGACAATGAGCAGTTCTTC. Full variable domain (missing parts from reference TRBV7-2 and TRBJ2-1): GAGVSQSPSNKVTEKGKDVELRCDPISGHTALYWYRQSLGQGLEFLIYFQGNSAPDKSGLPSDRFSAERTGGSVSTLTIQRTQQEDSAVYLCASSRDGWDNEQFFGPGTRLTVL.

The chain couples TRBV2 to TRBJ1-1; D is ambiguous. Germline V CDR1 and CDR2: SNHLY, FYNNEI. This CDR3 has 14 amino acids. The V end lost 6 bases, the J end lost 0 bases, and 11 bases lay between the germline ends. CDR3 protein: CASSLDFMNTEAFF. CDR3 DNA: TGTGCCAGCAGCCTGGATTTCATGAACACTGAAGCTTTCTTT.

The chain couples TRBV9 to TRBJ2-3, with D maybe TRBD1 (6 bases). The CDR3 has 14 amino acids. From germline, CDR1 is SGDLS and CDR2 YYNGEE. Trimming shortened V by 2 bases and J by 1 base, and 8 bases separated the two germline ends. CDR3 loop: CASSVSGGTDTQYF. CDR3 DNA: TGTGCCAGCAGCGTTTCAGGGGGCACAGATACGCAGTATTTT.

The chain recombines TRBV6-1 with TRBJ1-2; D might be TRBD1 (6 bases). The CDR3 covers 15 residues. Germline V CDR1 and CDR2: MNHNS, SASEGT. V was cut by 5 bases and J by 3 bases, with 16 bases left in between. The CDR3 coding sequence is TGTGCCAGCAGTAGCCTGGGGGCACAAGACTATGGCTACACCTTC. Translating it yields CASSSLGAQDYGYTF.

This clone has a handful of counts. The rearrangement joins TRBV6-5 to TRBJ1-3; 7 nucleotides match TRBD1. Trimming took 6 bases from V and 6 from J; bases not matched to a gene: 5. Germline CDR1 reads MNHEY; CDR2 reads SVGAGI. There are 13 residues in the CDR3. CDR3 protein: CASSPTGANTIYF. For the CDR3, the DNA is TGTGCCAGCAGCCCCACAGGGGCAAACACCATATATTTT.

CDR3 sequence (DNA): TGTGCCAGCTCACCAGGGAGCTCCTATAATTCACCCCTCCACTTT. It yields the protein CASSPGSSYNSPLHF. This chain uses TRBV18 with TRBJ1-6; no definite D call. Germline lookup yields CDR1 KGHSH and CDR2 LQKENI. The CDR3 sequence is 15 residues long. Trimming removed 2 bases from V and 0 bases from J, with 5 bases in between.